This is a list of T cell receptor beta chains from one sample in a study of T cell changes during pregnancy in multiple sclerosis. Clones were read by immunoSEQ multiplex PCR, and TCRdb kept only the in-frame ones, dropping some. This sample has some 74,000 clones, with approximately 92% found just once. This material consisted of peripheral blood, taken after pregnancy. The receptor source for this set is a female donor in good health, enrolled as a control in a pregnancy study. The CDR3 runs from the conserved cysteine through the conserved F or W. D genes are given only for firm matches. Size values are once, few and many counts, or a class for expanded clones, and some rows have none.

TRBV19	TRBD1	TRBJ2-5	-	CATAEQGAWETQYF	TGTGCCACCGCGGAACAGGGGGCGTGGGAGACCCAGTACTTC
TRBV30	TRBD2	TRBJ2-5	-	CAWTGGTVETQYF	TGTGCCTGGACCGGGGGGACGGTGGAGACCCAGTACTTC
TRBV28	TRBD2	TRBJ2-3	-	CASSSGLAGGSDTQYF	TGTGCCAGCAGTTCCGGACTAGCGGGAGGATCAGATACGCAGTATTTT
TRBV5-5	TRBD1	TRBJ2-6	-	CASRRQGTGANVLTF	TGTGCCAGCAGGAGACAGGGGACTGGGGCCAACGTCCTGACTTTC
TRBV6-1	-	TRBJ1-1	-	CASSQRGPGTEAFF	TGTGCCAGCAGCCAGCGGGGGCCGGGGACTGAAGCTTTCTTT
TRBV1	-	TRBJ2-3	-	CTSSQEGRGGVDTQYF	TGCACCAGCAGCCAAGAAGGACGAGGAGGAGTAGATACGCAGTATTTT
TRBV28	-	TRBJ1-4	-	CASSRISRKLFF	TGTGCCAGCAGTCGAATTAGTCGGAAACTGTTTTTT
TRBV19	-	TRBJ1-4	-	CASSSRGTLDEKLFF	TGTGCCAGTAGTTCCAGGGGAACGTTGGATGAAAAACTGTTTTTT
TRBV5-4	TRBD2	TRBJ2-7	-	CASSSTTSGTYEQYF	TGTGCCAGCAGCTCTACGACTAGCGGGACCTACGAGCAGTACTTC
TRBV4-1	-	TRBJ1-6	-	CASSQFLRGGSGLSPLHF	TGCGCCAGCAGCCAGTTCCTGCGCGGGGGCTCAGGCCTCTCACCCCTCCACTTT
TRBV14	-	TRBJ1-2	-	CASSPFYGYTF	TGTGCCAGCAGTCCATTCTATGGCTACACCTTC
TRBV2	-	TRBJ2-5	-	CASATVTTQETQYF	TGTGCCAGCGCGACAGTCACGACCCAAGAGACCCAGTACTTC
TRBV29-1	-	TRBJ2-7	-	CSVSDRGLTYEQYF	TGCAGCGTCAGCGACAGGGGACTAACCTACGAGCAGTACTTC
TRBV28	-	TRBJ1-1	once	CAPSPGGASTNTEAFF	TGTGCCCCCAGCCCCGGGGGGGCCTCTACAAACACTGAAGCTTTCTTT
TRBV13	TRBD1	TRBJ2-3	-	CASSAPRQGTGDTQYF	TGTGCCAGCAGCGCCCCAAGACAGGGAACGGGAGATACGCAGTATTTT
TRBV19	-	TRBJ2-1	-	CASSIGQIGALDNEQFF	TGTGCCAGTAGTATTGGACAGATTGGCGCTTTAGACAATGAGCAGTTCTTC
TRBV5-1	TRBD1	TRBJ1-1	-	CASRPRQGPTEAFF	TGCGCCAGCAGACCTCGACAGGGCCCCACTGAAGCTTTCTTT
TRBV19	-	TRBJ1-5	-	CASNTRGKGNQPQHF	TGTGCCAGTAACACCCGAGGTAAGGGCAATCAGCCCCAGCATTTT
TRBV11-2	TRBD2	TRBJ2-7	-	CASGRGGAYEQYF	TGTGCCAGCGGCCGGGGGGGGGCCTACGAGCAGTACTTC
TRBV6-6	-	TRBJ1-6	once	CASSYGRQNSPLHF	TGTGCCAGCAGTTACGGGCGTCAGAATTCACCCCTCCACTTT
TRBV15	-	TRBJ1-1	-	CATSWRTGDSEAFF	TGTGCCACCAGCTGGAGGACCGGAGACTCTGAAGCTTTCTTT
TRBV20-1	-	TRBJ2-1	-	CSASQGNEQFF	TGCAGTGCTAGCCAGGGGAATGAGCAGTTCTTC
TRBV2	-	TRBJ2-7	-	CASSGGSSYEQYF	TGTGCCAGCAGTGGGGGCAGTTCCTACGAGCAGTACTTC
TRBV19	TRBD1	TRBJ2-2	few	CASSLQGALAGELFF	TGTGCCAGTAGTTTACAGGGGGCCCTCGCCGGGGAGCTGTTTTTT
TRBV6-1	-	TRBJ1-2	-	CASSEGSYGYTF	TGTGCCAGCAGTGAGGGCAGCTATGGCTACACCTTC
TRBV6-1	TRBD1	TRBJ1-1	-	CASSAGQGAYTEAFF	TGTGCCAGCAGTGCCGGACAGGGGGCTTACACTGAAGCTTTCTTT
TRBV19	TRBD1	TRBJ2-7	once	CASSIRDRFYEQYF	TGTGCCAGTAGTATACGGGACAGGTTCTACGAGCAGTACTTC
TRBV19	TRBD2	TRBJ2-3	-	CASSKGTSGRRTDTQYF	TGTGCCAGTAGTAAAGGGACTAGCGGGAGGAGGACAGATACGCAGTATTTT
TRBV27	-	TRBJ2-2	few	CASSPEQDTGELFF	TGTGCCAGCAGCCCGGAACAGGACACCGGGGAGCTGTTTTTT
TRBV5-6	-	TRBJ2-1	few	CASSQVGQRQFF	TGTGCCAGCAGCCAGGTAGGACAGCGGCAGTTCTTC
TRBV9	TRBD2	TRBJ2-2	-	CASSVEASGNTGELFF	TGTGCCAGCAGCGTAGAAGCTAGCGGAAACACCGGGGAGCTGTTTTTT
TRBV6-6	TRBD2	TRBJ2-1	-	CASSTSGSYDEQFF	TGTGCCAGCAGTACTAGCGGGAGTTACGATGAGCAGTTCTTC
TRBV28	-	TRBJ2-7	once	CASSSQQQSYEQYF	TGTGCCAGCAGTTCCCAACAGCAGAGCTACGAGCAGTACTTC
TRBV2	-	TRBJ2-1	-	CASSELANEQFF	TGTGCCAGCAGTGAATTAGCCAATGAGCAGTTCTTC
TRBV5-1	TRBD2	TRBJ2-2	-	CASRTSGGAGSGELFF	TGCGCCAGCAGGACTAGCGGGGGGGCCGGGTCCGGGGAGCTGTTTTTT
TRBV14	TRBD2	TRBJ2-1	-	CASSQDLGLAGGEQFF	TGTGCCAGCAGCCAAGATCTGGGGCTAGCGGGGGGGGAGCAGTTCTTC
TRBV7-9	-	TRBJ1-4	-	CASSHAGGATNEKLFF	TGTGCCAGCAGCCATGCGGGGGGGGCGACTAATGAAAAACTGTTTTTT
TRBV19	-	TRBJ2-1	-	CASSIGLAARGSYNEQFF	TGTGCCAGTAGTATTGGTCTAGCGGCCAGGGGCTCCTACAATGAGCAGTTCTTC
TRBV6-5	-	TRBJ1-6	few	CASSPGGAGSPLHF	TGTGCCAGCAGTCCCGGGGGGGCTGGTTCACCCCTCCACTTT
TRBV19	TRBD1	TRBJ1-5	-	CAIGVQTGGGYSNQPQHF	TGTGCCATTGGCGTACAGACAGGGGGGGGATATAGCAATCAGCCCCAGCATTTT
TRBV20-1	-	TRBJ1-2	-	CSARGAGYAF	TGCAGTGCTAGGGGGGCCGGCTACGCCTTC
TRBV7-2	-	TRBJ2-3	-	CASSLIEARGLSTDTQYF	TGTGCCAGCAGCCTCATTGAGGCCAGGGGTTTGAGCACAGATACGCAGTATTTT
TRBV11-2	TRBD2	TRBJ2-5	once	CASSLGVRTSGKQETQYF	TGTGCCAGCAGCTTAGGGGTTCGGACTAGCGGGAAACAAGAGACCCAGTACTTC
TRBV9	TRBD2	TRBJ2-3	-	CASSSKLAGVADTQYF	TGTGCCAGCAGCTCCAAACTAGCGGGAGTTGCAGATACGCAGTATTTT
TRBV7-3	-	TRBJ1-1	-	CASSPPTVREAFF	TGTGCCAGCAGCCCCCCAACAGTACGTGAAGCTTTCTTT
TRBV29-1	-	TRBJ2-1	once	CSVVQRESAVGEQFF	TGCAGCGTTGTTCAGAGGGAGTCTGCTGTGGGTGAGCAGTTCTTC
TRBV2	TRBD2	TRBJ2-7	-	CASSLAVNHEQYF	TGTGCCAGCTCACTAGCGGTGAACCACGAGCAGTACTTC
TRBV7-9	-	TRBJ1-1	-	CASSLGGGNTEAFF	TGTGCCAGCAGCTTAGGCGGAGGTAACACTGAAGCTTTCTTT
TRBV9	TRBD2	TRBJ2-3	-	CASSGGLAGGSTDTQYF	TGTGCCAGCAGCGGAGGTCTAGCGGGGGGTAGCACAGATACGCAGTATTTT
TRBV7-2	TRBD2	TRBJ2-1	-	CASSLWTSGTRSYNEQFF	TGTGCCAGCAGCTTATGGACTAGCGGGACTCGCTCCTACAATGAGCAGTTCTTC
TRBV5-6	-	TRBJ2-5	-	CASSVVETQYF	TGTGCCAGCAGCGTCGTCGAGACCCAGTACTTC
TRBV6-5	TRBD1	TRBJ1-2	-	CASRRDSNYGYTF	TGTGCCAGCAGGAGGGACAGTAACTATGGCTACACCTTC
TRBV27	-	TRBJ1-4	-	CASSYSSRGLKGANEKLFF	TGTGCCAGCAGTTACTCCTCCAGGGGTCTAAAGGGCGCTAATGAAAAACTGTTTTTT